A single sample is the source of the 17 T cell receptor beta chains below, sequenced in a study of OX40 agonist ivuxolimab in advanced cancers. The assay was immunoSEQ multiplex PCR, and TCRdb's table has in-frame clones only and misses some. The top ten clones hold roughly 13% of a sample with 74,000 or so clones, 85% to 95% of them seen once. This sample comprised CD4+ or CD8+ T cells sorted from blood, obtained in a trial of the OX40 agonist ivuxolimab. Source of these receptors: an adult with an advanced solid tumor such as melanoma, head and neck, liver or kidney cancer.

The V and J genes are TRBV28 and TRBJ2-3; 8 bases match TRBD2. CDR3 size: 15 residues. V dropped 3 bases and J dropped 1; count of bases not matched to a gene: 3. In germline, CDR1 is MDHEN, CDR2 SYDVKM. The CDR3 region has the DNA TGTGCCAGCAGTTTGTCTAGCGGGCGCACAGATACGCAGTATTTT. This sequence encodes CASSLSSGRTDTQYF.

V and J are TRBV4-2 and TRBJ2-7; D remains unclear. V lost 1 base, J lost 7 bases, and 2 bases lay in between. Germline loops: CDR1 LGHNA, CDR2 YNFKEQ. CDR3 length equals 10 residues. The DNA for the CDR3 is TGTGCCAGCAGCCAAGGGGAGCAGTACTTC. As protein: CASSQGEQYF.

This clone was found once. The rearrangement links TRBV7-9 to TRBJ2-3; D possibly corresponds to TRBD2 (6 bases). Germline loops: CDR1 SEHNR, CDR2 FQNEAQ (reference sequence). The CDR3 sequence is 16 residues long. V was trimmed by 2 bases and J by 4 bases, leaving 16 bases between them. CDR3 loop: CASSLILAPGSDTQYF. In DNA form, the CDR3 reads TGTGCCAGCAGCTTAATACTAGCCCCTGGGTCAGATACGCAGTATTTT.

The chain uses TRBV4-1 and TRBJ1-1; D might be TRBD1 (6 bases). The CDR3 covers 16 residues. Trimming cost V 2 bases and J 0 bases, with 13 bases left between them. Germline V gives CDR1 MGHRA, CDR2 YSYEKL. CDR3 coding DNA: TGCGCCAGCAGCCAAACCCCGGACAGACTGAACACTGAAGCTTTCTTT. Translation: CASSQTPDRLNTEAFF.

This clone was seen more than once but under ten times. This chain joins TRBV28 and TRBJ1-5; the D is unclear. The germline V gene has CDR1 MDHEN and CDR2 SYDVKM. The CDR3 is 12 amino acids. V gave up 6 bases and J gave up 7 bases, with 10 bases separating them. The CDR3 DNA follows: TGTGCCAGCAGGTTTTCGGGACAGCCCCAGCATTTT. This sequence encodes CASRFSGQPQHF.

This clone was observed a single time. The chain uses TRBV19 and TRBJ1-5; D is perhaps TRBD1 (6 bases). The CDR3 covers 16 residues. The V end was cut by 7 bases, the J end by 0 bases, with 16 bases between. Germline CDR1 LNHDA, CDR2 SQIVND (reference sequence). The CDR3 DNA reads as TGTGCCAGTATTGGGGGCCCTGATTATAGCAATCAGCCCCAGCATTTT. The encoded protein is CASIGGPDYSNQPQHF.

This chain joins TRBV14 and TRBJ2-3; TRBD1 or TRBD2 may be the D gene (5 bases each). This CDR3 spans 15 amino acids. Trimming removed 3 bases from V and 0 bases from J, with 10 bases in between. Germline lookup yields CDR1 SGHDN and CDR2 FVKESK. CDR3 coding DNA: TGTGCCAGCAGCCAGCGAGGGGCTAGCACAGATACGCAGTATTTT. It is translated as CASSQRGASTDTQYF.

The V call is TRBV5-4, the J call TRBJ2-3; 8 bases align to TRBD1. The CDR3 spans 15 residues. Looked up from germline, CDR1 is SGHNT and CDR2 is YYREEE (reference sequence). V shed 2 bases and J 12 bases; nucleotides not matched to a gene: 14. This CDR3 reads CASSLPGQETIIQYF. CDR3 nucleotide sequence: TGTGCCAGCAGCTTACCGGGACAGGAGACGATTATACAGTATTTT.

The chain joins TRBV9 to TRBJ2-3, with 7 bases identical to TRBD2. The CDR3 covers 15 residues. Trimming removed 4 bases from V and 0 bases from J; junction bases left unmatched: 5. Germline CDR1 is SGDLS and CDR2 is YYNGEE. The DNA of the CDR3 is TGTGCCAGCAGCATCCCTAGCGGTAGCACAGATACGCAGTATTTT. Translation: CASSIPSGSTDTQYF.

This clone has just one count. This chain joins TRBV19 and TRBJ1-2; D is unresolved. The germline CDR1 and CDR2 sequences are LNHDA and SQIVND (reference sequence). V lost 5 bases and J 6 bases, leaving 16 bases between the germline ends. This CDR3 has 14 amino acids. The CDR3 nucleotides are TGTGCCAGTAGTCCCCGGACCGTGAGGGATGGCTACACCTTC. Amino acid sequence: CASSPRTVRDGYTF.

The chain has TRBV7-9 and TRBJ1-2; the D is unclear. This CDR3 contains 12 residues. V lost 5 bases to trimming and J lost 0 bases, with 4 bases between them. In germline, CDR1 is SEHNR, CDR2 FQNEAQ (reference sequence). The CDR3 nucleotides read TGTGCCAGCAGCCTTTCTAACTATGGCTACACCTTC. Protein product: CASSLSNYGYTF. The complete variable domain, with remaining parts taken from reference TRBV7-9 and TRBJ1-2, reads DTGVSQNPRHKITKRGQNVTFRCDPISEHNRLYWYRQTLGQGPEFLTYFQNEAQLEKSRLLSDRFSAERPKGSFSTLEIQRTEQGDSAMYLCASSLSNYGYTFGSGTRLTVV.

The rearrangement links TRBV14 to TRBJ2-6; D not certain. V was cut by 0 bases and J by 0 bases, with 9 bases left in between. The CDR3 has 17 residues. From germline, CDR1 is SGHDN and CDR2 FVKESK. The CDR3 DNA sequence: TGTGCCAGCAGCCAAGATTTAGCCGTCTCTGGGGCCAACGTCCTGACTTTC. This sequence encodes CASSQDLAVSGANVLTF.

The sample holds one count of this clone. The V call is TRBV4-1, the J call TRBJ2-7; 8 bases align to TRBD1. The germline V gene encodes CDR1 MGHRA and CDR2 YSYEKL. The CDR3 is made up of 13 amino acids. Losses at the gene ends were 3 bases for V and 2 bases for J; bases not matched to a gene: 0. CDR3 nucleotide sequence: TGCGCCAGCAGCCAGGGACAGGCCTACGAGCAGTACTTC. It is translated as CASSQGQAYEQYF.

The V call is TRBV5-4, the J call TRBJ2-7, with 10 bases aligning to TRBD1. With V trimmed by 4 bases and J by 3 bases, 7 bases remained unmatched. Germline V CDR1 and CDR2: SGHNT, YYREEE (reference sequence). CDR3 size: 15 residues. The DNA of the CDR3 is TGTGCCAGCAGCCGCGGGGACAGGGGCCTCTACGAGCAGTACTTC. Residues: CASSRGDRGLYEQYF.

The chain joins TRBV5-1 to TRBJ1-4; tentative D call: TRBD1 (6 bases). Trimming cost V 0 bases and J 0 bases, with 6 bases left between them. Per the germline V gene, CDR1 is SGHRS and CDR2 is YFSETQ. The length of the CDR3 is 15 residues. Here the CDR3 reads CASSLGTATNEKLFF. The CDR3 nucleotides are TGCGCCAGCAGCTTGGGGACAGCAACTAATGAAAAACTGTTTTTT. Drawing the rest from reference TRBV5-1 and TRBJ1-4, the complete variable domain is KAGVTQTPRYLIKTRGQQVTLSCSPISGHRSVSWYQQTPGQGLQFLFEYFSETQRNKGNFPGRFSGRQFSNSRSEMNVSTLELGDSALYLCASSLGTATNEKLFFGSGTQLSVL.

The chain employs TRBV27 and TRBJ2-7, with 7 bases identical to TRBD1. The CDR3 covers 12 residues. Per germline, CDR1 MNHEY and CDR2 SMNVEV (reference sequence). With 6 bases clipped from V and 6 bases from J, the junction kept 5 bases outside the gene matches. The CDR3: CASSTTGFEQYF. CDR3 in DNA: TGTGCCAGCAGCACGACAGGGTTCGAGCAGTACTTC.

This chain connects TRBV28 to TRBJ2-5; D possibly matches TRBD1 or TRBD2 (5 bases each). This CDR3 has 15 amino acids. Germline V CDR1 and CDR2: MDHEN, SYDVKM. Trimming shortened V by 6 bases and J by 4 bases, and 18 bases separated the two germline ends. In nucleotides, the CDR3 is TGTGCCAGCAGACTCTTCATGGGGGTGGGAGAGACCCAGTACTTC. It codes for CASRLFMGVGETQYF. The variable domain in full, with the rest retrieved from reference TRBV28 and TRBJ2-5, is DVKVTQSSRYLVKRTGEKVFLECVQDMDHENMFWYRQDPGLGLRLIYFSYDVKMKEKGDIPEGYSVSREKKERFSLILESASTNQTSMYLCASRLFMGVGETQYFGPGTRLLVL.